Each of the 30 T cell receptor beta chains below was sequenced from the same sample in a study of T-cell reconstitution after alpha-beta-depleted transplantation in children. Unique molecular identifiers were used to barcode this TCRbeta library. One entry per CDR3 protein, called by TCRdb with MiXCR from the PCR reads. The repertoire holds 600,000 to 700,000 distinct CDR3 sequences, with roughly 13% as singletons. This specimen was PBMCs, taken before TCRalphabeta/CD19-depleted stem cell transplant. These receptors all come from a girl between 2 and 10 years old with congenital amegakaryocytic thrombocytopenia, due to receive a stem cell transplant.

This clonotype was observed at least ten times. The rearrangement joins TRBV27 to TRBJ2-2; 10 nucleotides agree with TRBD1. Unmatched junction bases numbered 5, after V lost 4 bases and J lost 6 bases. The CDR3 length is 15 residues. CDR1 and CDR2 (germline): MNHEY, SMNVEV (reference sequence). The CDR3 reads CASSWTGGIPGELFF. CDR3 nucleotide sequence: TGTGCCAGCAGTTGGACAGGGGGGATACCCGGGGAGCTGTTTTTT.

The CDR3 spells CASSQGLAGRGEQYF. Here the CDR3 DNA reads TGCGCCAGCAGCCAAGGGCTAGCGGGAAGAGGCGAGCAGTACTTC. The V gene is TRBV4-1, the J gene TRBJ2-7; 9 positions agree with TRBD2. CDR1 and CDR2 (germline): MGHRA, YSYEKL. CDR3 length: 15 amino acids. Trimming cost V 1 base and J 6 bases; bases outside gene matches: 7.

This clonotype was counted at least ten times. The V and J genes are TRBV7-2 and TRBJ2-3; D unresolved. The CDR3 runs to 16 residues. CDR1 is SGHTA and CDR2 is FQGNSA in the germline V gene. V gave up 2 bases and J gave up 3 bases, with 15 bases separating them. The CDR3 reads CASSLLVWGRTDTQYF. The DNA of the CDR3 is TGTGCCAGCAGCTTACTAGTCTGGGGTAGGACAGATACGCAGTATTTT.

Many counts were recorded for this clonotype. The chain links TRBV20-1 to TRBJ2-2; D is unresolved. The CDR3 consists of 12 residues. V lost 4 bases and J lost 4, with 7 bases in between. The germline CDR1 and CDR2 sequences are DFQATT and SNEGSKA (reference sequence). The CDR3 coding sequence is TGCAGTGCTAAAGGTCCCACCGGGGAGCTGTTTTTT. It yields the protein CSAKGPTGELFF.

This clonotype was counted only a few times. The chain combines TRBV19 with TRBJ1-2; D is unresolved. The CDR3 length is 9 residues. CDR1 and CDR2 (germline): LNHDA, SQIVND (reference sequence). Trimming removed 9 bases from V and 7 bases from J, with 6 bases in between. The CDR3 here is CARDFGYTF. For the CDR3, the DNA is TGTGCCAGGGATTTTGGCTACACCTTC.

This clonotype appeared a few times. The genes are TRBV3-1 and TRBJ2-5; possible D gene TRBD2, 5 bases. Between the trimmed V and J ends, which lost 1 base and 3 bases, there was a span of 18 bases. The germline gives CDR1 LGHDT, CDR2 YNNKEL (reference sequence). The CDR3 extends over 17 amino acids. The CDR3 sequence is CASSQVVAAGRKETQYF. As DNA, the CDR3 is TGTGCCAGCAGCCAAGTTGTGGCGGCGGGCCGCAAAGAGACCCAGTACTTC.

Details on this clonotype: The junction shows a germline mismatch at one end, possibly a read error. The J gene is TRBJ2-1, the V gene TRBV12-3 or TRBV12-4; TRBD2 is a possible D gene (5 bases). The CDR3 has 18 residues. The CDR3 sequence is CTSSLSLLRFSENNEQFF. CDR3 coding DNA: TGTACCAGCAGTTTAAGTCTTTTGCGGTTTAGCGAGAACAATGAGCAGTTCTTC.

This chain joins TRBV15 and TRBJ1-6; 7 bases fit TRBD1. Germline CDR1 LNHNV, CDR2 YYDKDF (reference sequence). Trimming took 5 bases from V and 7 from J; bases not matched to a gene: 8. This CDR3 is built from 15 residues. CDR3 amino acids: CATSDLGTANSPLHF. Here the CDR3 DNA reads TGTGCCACCAGCGACTTGGGGACAGCCAATTCACCCCTCCACTTT.

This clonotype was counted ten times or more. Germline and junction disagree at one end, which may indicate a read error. This chain's CDR3 is CAISLDGLYGYTF. CDR3 DNA sequence: TGTGCCATCAGTCTTGACGGACTCTATGGCTACACCTTC. This chain connects TRBV28 to TRBJ1-2, with D hard to call. This CDR3 region has 13 residues. Germline V CDR1 and CDR2: MDHEN, SYDVKM.

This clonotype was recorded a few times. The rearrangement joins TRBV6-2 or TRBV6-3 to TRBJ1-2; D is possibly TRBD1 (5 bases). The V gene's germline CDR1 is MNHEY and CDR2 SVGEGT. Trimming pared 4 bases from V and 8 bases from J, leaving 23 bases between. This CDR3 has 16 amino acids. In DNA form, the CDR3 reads TGTGCCAGCAGTTGGGGGTTCCGAACAGAGGGGCGAGGCTACACCTTC. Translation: CASSWGFRTEGRGYTF.

The CDR3 DNA is TGTGCCAGCAGCCTCGGGACTGCAAAAGCTTTCTTT. This gives the protein CASSLGTAKAFF. This chain links TRBV5-6 with TRBJ1-1; perhaps TRBD1 as D (5 bases). Per the germline V gene, CDR1 is SGHDT and CDR2 is YYEEEE. This CDR3 is built from 12 residues. With 4 bases removed from V and 9 bases from J, the gap between germline ends came to 13 bases.

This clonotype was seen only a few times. Here the CDR3 reads CSAKDRGSPYEQYF. DNA for the CDR3: TGCAGTGCAAAAGACAGGGGGTCGCCCTACGAGCAGTACTTC. This chain uses TRBV20-1 with TRBJ2-7; TRBD1 matches at 9 bases. The V segment lost 6 bases and the J segment 2 bases; nucleotides outside the gene matches: 8. The CDR3 length is 14 residues. Germline V gene lookup returns CDR1 DFQATT and CDR2 SNEGSKA (reference sequence).

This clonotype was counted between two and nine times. DNA for the CDR3: TGCAGCCAACGAGCGGGGGGCACAGATACGCAGTATTTT. Translating gives CSQRAGGTDTQYF. The J gene is TRBJ2-3, the V gene TRBV29-1, with TRBD2 matching 8 bases. Germline V gives CDR1 SQVTM, CDR2 ANQGSEA. V dropped 8 bases and J dropped 1; count of bases not matched to a gene: 5. This CDR3 spans 13 amino acids.

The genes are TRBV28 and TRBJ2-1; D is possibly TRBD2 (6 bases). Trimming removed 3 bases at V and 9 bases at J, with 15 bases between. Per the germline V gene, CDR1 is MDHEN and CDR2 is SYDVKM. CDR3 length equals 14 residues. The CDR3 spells CASSLIRGKGEQFF. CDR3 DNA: TGTGCCAGCAGTTTGATCCGCGGGAAAGGTGAGCAGTTCTTC.

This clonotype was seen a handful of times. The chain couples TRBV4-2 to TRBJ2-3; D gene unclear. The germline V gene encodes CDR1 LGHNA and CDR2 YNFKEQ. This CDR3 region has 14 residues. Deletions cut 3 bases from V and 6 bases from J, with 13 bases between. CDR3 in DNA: TGTGCCAGCAGCCAGGCCGGTGGAGAGGATACGCAGTATTTT. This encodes CASSQAGGEDTQYF.

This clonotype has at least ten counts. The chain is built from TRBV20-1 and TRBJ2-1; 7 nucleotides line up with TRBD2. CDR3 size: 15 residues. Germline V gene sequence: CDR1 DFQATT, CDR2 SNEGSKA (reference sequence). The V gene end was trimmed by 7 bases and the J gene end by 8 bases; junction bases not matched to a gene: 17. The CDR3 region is CSVRPGAGVSDEQFF. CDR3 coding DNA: TGCAGTGTCCGTCCTGGGGCGGGAGTGAGCGATGAGCAGTTCTTC.

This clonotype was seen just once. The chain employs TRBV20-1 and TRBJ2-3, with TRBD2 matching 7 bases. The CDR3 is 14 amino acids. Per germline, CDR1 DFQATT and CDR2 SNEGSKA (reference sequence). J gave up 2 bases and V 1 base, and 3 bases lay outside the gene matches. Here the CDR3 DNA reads TGCAGTGCTAGAGGGACTAGGGTCACAGATACGCAGTATTTT. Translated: CSARGTRVTDTQYF.

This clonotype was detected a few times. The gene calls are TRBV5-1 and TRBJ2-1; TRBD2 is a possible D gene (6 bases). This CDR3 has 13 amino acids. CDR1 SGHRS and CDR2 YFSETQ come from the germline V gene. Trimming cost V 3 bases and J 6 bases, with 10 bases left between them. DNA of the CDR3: TGCGCCAGCAGCTGGGGGACTGCCAATGAGCAGTTCTTC. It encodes CASSWGTANEQFF.

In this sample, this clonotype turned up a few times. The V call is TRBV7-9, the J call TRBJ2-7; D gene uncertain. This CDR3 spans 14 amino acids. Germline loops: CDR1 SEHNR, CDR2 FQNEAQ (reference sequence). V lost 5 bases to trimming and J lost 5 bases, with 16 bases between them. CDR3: CASSNNRLTHEQYF. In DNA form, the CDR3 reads TGTGCCAGCAGCAACAACCGACTGACCCACGAGCAGTACTTC.

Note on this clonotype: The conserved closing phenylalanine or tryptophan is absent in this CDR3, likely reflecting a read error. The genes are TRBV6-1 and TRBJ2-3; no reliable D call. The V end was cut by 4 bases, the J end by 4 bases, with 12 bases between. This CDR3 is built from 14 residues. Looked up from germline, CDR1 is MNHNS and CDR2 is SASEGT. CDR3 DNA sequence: TGTGCCAGCAGTGCGTTCAATCCTCCAGATACGCAGTATTGT. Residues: CASSAFNPPDTQYC.

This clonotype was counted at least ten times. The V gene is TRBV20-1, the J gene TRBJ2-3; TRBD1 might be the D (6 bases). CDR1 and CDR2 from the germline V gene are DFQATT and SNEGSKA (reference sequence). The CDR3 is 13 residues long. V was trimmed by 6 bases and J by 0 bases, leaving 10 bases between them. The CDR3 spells CSARQGSTDTQYF. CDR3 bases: TGCAGTGCAAGGCAGGGGAGCACAGATACGCAGTATTTT.

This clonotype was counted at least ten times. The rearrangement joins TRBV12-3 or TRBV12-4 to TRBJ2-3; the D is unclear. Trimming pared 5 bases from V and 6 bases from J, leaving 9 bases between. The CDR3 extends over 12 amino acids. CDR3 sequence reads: CASSKRSDTQYF. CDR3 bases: TGTGCCAGCAGTAAACGATCGGATACGCAGTATTTT.

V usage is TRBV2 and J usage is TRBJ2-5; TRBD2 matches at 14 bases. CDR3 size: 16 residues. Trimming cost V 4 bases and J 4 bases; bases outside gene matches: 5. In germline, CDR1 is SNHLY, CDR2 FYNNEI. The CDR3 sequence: CASSGGLAGVVETQYF. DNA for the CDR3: TGTGCCAGCAGTGGGGGACTAGCGGGAGTCGTAGAGACCCAGTACTTC. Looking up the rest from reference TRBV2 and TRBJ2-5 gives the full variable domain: EPEVTQTPSHQVTQMGQEVILRCVPISNHLYFYWYRQILGQKVEFLVSFYNNEISEKSEIFDDQFSVERPDGSNFTLKIRSTKLEDSAMYFCASSGGLAGVVETQYFGPGTRLLVL.

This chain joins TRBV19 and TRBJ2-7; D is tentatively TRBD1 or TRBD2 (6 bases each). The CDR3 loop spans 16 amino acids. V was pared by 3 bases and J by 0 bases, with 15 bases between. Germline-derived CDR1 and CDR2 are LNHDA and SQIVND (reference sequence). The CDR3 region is CASSIRRDTTSYEQYF. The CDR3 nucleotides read TGTGCCAGTAGTATCCGGCGGGACACCACCTCCTACGAGCAGTACTTC.

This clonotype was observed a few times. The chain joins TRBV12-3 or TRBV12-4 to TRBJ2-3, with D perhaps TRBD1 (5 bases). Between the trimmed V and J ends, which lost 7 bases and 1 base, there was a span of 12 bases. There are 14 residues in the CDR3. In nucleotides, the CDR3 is TGTGCCAGCAACAATCTAGGGGGCACAGATACGCAGTATTTT. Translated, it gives CASNNLGGTDTQYF.

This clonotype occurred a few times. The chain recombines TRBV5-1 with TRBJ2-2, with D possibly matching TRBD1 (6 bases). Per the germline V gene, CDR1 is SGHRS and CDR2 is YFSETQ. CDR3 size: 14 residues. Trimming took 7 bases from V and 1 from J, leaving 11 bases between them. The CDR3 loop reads CASQGQKNTGELFF. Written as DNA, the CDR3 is TGCGCCAGCCAAGGACAGAAGAACACCGGGGAGCTGTTTTTT.

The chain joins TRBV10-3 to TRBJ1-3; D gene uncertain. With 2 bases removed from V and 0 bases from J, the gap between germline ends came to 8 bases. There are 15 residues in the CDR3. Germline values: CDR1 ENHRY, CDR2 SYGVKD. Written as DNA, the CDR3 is TGTGCCATCAGTGAGGCGGGTTACTCTGGAAACACCATATATTTT. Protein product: CAISEAGYSGNTIYF.

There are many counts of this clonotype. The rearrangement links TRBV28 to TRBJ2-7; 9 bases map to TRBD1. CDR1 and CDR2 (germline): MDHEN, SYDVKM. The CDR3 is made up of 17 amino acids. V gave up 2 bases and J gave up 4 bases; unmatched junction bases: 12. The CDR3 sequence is CASSLDGTGRYWYEQYF. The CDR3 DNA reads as TGTGCCAGCAGTTTAGATGGGACAGGGAGGTATTGGTACGAGCAGTACTTC.

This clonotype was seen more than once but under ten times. CDR3 sequence (DNA): TGCAGCGTTGTCTTGGGCCTCACAGGAGGGACCCAGTACTTC. It encodes CSVVLGLTGGTQYF. This chain uses TRBV29-1 with TRBJ2-5; D possibly uses TRBD1 or TRBD2 (5 bases each). V dropped 4 bases and J dropped 7 bases, with 19 bases sitting between them. CDR1 is SQVTM, CDR2 ANQGSEA, per germline. The CDR3 runs to 14 residues.

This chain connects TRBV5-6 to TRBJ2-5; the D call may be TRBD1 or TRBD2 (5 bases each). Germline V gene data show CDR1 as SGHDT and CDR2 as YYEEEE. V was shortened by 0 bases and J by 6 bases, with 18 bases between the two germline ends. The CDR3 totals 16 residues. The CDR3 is CASSLVVFLGEQTQYF. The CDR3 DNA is TGTGCCAGCAGCTTGGTAGTTTTTTTGGGGGAACAGACCCAGTACTTC.